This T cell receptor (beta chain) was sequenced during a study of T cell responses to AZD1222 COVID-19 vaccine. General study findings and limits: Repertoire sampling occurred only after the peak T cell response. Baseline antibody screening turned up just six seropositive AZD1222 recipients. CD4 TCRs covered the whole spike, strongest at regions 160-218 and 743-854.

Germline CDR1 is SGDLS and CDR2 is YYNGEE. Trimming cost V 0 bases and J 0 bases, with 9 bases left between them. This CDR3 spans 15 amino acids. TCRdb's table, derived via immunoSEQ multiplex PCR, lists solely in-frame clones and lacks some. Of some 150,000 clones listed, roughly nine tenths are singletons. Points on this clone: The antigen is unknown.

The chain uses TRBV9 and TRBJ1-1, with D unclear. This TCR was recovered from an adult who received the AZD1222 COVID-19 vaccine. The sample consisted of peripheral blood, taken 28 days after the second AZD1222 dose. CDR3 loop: CASSVDLSLNTEAFF. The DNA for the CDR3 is TGTGCCAGCAGCGTAGACTTGAGCCTGAACACTGAAGCTTTCTTT.